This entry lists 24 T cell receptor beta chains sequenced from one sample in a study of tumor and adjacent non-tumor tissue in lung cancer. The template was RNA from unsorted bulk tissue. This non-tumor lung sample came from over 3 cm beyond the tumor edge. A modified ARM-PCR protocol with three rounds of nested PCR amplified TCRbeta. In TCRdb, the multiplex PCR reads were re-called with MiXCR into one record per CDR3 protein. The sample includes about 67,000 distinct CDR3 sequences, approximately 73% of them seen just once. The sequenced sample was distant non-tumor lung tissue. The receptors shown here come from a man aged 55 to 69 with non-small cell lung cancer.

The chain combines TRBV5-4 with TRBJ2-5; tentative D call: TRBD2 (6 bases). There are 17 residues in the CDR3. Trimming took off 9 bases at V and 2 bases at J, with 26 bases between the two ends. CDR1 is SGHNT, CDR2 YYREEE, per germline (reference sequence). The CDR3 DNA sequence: TGTGCCAACAGTCCAATCTGGACTAACGACCGACAAGAGACCCAGTACTTC. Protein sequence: CANSPIWTNDRQETQYF.

The CDR3 sequence is CASNSPHRDTDGQYF. The CDR3 region has the DNA TGTGCCAGTAATTCGCCCCACCGGGACACCGACGGACAGTACTTC. V is TRBV6-5 and J is TRBJ2-7, with a weak D call TRBD1 (6 bases). V was clipped by 9 bases and J by 10 bases, with 28 bases between them. The V gene's germline CDR1 is MNHEY and CDR2 SVGAGI. CDR3 length: 15 residues.

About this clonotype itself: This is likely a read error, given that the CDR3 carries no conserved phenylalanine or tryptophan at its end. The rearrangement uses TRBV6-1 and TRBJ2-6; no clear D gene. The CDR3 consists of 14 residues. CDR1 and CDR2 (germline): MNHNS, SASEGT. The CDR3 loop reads CASSDNSGTNVLTY. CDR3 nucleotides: TGTGCCAGCAGCGACAACTCTGGGACCAACGTCCTGACTTAC.

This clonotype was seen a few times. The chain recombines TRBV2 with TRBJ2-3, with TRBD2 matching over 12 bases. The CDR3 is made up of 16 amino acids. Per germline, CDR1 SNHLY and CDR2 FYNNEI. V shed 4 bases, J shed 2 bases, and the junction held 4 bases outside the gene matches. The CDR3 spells CASSGGTSGFTDTQYF. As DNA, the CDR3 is TGTGCCAGCAGTGGAGGGACTAGCGGGTTCACAGATACGCAGTATTTT.

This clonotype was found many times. The CDR3 is CSARVDGGGETQYF. CDR3 nucleotide sequence: TGCAGTGCTAGAGTGGATGGCGGAGGAGAGACCCAGTACTTC. The V call is TRBV20-1, the J call TRBJ2-5, with D possibly being TRBD2 (5 bases). V was cut by 1 base and J by 4 bases, with 13 bases left in between. Germline lookup yields CDR1 DFQATT and CDR2 SNEGSKA (reference sequence). The CDR3 is 14 amino acids.

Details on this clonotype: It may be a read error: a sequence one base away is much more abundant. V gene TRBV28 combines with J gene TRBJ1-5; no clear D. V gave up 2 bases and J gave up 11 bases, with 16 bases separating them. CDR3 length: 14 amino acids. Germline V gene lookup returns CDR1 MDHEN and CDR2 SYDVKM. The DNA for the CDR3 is TGTGCCAGCAGTTTAGGAGGGAACGGGCAGTCCCAGCATTTT. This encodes CASSLGGNGQSQHF.

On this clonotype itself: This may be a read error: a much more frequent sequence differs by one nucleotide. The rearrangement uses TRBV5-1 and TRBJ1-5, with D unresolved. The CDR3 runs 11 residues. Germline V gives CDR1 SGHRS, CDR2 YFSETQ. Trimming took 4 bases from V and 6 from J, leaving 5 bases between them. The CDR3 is CASSPTQPQHF. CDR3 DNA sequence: TGCGCCAGCAGCCCCACTCAGCCCCAGCATTTT.

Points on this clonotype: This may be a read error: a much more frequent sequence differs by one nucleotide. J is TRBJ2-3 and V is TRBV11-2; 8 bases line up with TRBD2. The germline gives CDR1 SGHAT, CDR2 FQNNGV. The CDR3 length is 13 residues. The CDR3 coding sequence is TGTGTCTCGGGACGGGAGGGCCCCGATACGCAGTATTTT. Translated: CVSGREGPDTQYF.

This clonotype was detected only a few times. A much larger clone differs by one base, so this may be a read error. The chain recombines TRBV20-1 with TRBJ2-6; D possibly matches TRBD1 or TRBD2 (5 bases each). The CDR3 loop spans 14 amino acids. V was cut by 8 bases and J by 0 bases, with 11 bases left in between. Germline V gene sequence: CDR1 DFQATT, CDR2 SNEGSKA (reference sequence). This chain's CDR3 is CSPVGDSGANVLTF. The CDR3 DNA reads TGCAGTCCGGTGGGGGACTCTGGGGCCAACGTCCTGACTTTC.

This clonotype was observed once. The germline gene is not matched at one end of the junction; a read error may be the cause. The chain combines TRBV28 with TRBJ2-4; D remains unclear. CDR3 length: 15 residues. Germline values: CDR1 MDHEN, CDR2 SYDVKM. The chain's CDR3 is CASSLYPLAQNIQYF. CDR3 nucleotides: TGTGCCAGCAGTTTATATCCCTTAGCCCAAAACATTCAGTACTTC.

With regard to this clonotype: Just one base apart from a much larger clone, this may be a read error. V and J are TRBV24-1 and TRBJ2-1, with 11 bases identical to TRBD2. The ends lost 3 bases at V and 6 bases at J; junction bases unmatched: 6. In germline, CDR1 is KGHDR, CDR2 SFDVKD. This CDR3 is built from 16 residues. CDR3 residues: CATSDVAGGAFNEQFF. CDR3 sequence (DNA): TGTGCCACCAGTGATGTAGCGGGAGGGGCCTTCAATGAGCAGTTCTTC.

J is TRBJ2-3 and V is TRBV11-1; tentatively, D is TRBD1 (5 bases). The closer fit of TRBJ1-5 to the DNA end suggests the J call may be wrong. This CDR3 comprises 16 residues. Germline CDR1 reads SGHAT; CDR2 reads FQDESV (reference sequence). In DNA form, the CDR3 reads TGTGCCAGCAGATTAACTAGCGGGGCCAGCACAGATACGCAGCATTTT. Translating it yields CASRLTSGASTDTQHF.

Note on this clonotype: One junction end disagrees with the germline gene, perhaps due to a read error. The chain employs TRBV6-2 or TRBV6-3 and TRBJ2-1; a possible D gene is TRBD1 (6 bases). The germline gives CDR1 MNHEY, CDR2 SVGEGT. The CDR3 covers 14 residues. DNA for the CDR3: TGTGCCAATATTCATCCCGGGTCGGTACAGGGTCAATTCTTT. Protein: CANIHPGSVQGQFF.

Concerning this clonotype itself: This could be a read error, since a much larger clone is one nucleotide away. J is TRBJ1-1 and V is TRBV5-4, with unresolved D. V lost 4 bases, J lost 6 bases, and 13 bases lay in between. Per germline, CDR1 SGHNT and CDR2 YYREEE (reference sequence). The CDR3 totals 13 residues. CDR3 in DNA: TGTGCCAGCAGCAACGTGATCCTGTCTGAAGCTTTCTTT. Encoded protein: CASSNVILSEAFF.

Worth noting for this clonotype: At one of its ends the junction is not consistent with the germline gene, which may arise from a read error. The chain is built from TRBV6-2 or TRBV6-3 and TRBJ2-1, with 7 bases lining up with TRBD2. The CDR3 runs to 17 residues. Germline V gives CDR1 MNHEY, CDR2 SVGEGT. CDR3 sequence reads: CANNYNIRGSFPPEQFF. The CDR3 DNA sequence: TGTGCTAACAATTACAATATACGCGGGAGTTTCCCCCCTGAGCAGTTCTTT.

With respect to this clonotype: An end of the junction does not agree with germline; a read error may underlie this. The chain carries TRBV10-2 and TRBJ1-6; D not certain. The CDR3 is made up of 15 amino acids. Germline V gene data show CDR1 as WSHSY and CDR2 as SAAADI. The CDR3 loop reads CASRAGRGMNSPLQF. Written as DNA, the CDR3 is TGCGCCAGCAGGGCCGGCCGAGGGATGAACTCACCCCTCCAGTTT.

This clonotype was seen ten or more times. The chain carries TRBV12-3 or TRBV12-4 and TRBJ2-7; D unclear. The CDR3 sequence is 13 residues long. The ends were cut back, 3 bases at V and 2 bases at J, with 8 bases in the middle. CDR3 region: CASSFGNAYEQYF. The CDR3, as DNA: TGTGCCAGCAGTTTCGGCAACGCCTACGAGCAGTACTTC.

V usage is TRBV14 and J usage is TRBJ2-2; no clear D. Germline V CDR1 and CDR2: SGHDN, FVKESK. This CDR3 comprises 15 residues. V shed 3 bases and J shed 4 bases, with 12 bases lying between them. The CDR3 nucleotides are TGTGCCAGCAGCCAGACGGTTACGAGCACCGGGGAGCTGTTTTTT. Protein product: CASSQTVTSTGELFF.

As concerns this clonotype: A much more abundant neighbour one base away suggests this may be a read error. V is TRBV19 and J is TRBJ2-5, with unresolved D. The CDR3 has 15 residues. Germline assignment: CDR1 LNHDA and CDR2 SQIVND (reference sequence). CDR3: CASGMNGPQQETQYF. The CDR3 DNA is TGTGCCAGTGGTATGAACGGACCGCAGCAAGAGACCCAGTACTTC. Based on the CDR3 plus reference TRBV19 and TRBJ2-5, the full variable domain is DGGITQSPKYLFRKEGQNVTLSCEQNLNHDAMYWYRQDPGQGLRLIYYSQIVNDFQKGDIAEGYSVSREKKESFPLTVTSAQKNPTAFYLCASGMNGPQQETQYFGPGTRLLVL.

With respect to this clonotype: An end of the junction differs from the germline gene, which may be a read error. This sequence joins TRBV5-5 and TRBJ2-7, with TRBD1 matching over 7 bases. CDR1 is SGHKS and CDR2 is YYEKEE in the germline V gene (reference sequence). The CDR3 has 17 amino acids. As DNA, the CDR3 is TGTGCCAGCAGCTGTCCAGGGGGTGACCTTATGATGCACGAGCATTACTTC. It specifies CASSCPGGDLMMHEHYF. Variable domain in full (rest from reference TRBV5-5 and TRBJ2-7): DAGVTQSPTHLIKTRGQQVTLRCSPISGHKSVSWYQQVLGQGPQFIFQYYEKEERGRGNFPDRFSARQFPNYSSELNVNALLLGDSALYLCASSCPGGDLMMHEHYFGPGTRLTVT.

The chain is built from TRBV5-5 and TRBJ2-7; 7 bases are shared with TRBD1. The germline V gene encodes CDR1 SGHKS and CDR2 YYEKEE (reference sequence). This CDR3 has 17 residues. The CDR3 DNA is TGTGCAGGCAGCGTCCCAGGGGGTGACCTTATGATGCACGAGCAGTACTTC. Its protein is CAGSVPGGDLMMHEQYF. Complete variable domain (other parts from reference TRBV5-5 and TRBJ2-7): DAGVTQSPTHLIKTRGQQVTLRCSPISGHKSVSWYQQVLGQGPQFIFQYYEKEERGRGNFPDRFSARQFPNYSSELNVNALLLGDSALYLCAGSVPGGDLMMHEQYFGPGTRLTVT.

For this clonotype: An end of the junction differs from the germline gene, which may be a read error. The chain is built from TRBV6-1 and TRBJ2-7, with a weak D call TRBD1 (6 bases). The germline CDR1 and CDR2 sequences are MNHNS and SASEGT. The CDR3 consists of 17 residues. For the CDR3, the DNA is TGTGCCAACAGCAGAAGACTTTTGACAGGACCAATCTACGAGCAGTGCTTC. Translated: CANSRRLLTGPIYEQCF.

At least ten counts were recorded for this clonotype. In DNA form, the CDR3 reads TGTGCCAGCAGTCCGACTAGCGGGAGTTACGAGCAGTACTTC. Its protein product is CASSPTSGSYEQYF. V gene TRBV13 combines with J gene TRBJ2-7, with 12 positions matching TRBD2. Trimming at V came to 6 bases and at J to 4 bases, leaving 4 bases not matched to a gene. The CDR3 is made up of 14 amino acids. Per the germline V gene, CDR1 is PRHDT and CDR2 is FYEKMQ (reference sequence).

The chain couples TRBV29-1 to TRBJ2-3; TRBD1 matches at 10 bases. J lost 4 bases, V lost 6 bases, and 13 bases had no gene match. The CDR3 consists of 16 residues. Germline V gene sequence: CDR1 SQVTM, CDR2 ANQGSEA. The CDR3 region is CSVDRTGTGVADTQYF. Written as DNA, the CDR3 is TGCAGCGTCGATAGAACAGGGACAGGGGTCGCAGATACGCAGTATTTT.